Described below is a single TCR beta chain sequence and its context. Its specificity is unknown. This sample was taken from a study of cytotoxic CD8 clonotypes in ibrutinib-treated CLL. Across the whole study: Responses: approximately 25 partial, 2 complete; after median roughly 63 months, around 15 stayed remitted, roughly 12 progressed. Study findings and constraints: At ibrutinib response, clonality increased, and at progression it declined back toward baseline.

The germline V gene encodes CDR1 MGHRA and CDR2 YSYEKL. Trimming removed 1 base at V and 3 bases at J, with 13 bases between. There are 15 residues in the CDR3. Libraries were prepared by immunoSEQ multiplex PCR; TCRdb keeps only in-frame clonotypes and omits some of them. The sample consists of around 200,000 clones, 75% to 80% of them appearing once. This clonotype was sampled from a human donor with chronic lymphocytic leukemia. Specimen: PBMCs, collected after 12 months of ibrutinib treatment. The chain links TRBV4-1 to TRBJ2-7; D assignment may be TRBD1 or TRBD2 (6 bases each). The CDR3 spells CASSQVPGALYEQYF. Here the CDR3 DNA reads TGCGCCAGCAGCCAAGTTCCGGGGGCCCTCTACGAGCAGTACTTC.